The 18 T cell receptor beta chains presented below share a single source sample, sequenced in a study of T-cell memory formation after mild COVID-19 (dated by TCRdb to 2020 to 2022). The method was 5' RACE. Sequencing was performed on an Illumina NovaSeq 6000. The raw public reads went through TCRdb reprocessing: fastp at Q25, MiXCR clone calling, in-frame beta chains kept. CDR3 protein sequences are deduplicated, and each keeps its most common genes and DNA. In all, the sample holds approximately 500,000 distinct CDR3 sequences, and roughly 25% of those were seen once. Roughly an eighth of the sample rests with the top ten. The sequencing input was PBMCs or a T cell subset sorted from them (not recorded which). Every receptor here comes from an adult woman who had mild COVID-19 (a few samples of this study predate the infection). The sample titles of this study are shuffled in the database, so cell type and time point are left out; the donor was told from shared clones.

The chain links TRBV11-2 to TRBJ1-3, with D tentatively TRBD1 (5 bases). Trimming pared 4 bases from V and 4 bases from J, leaving 11 bases between. The CDR3 loop spans 14 amino acids. Germline V gene lookup returns CDR1 SGHAT and CDR2 FQNNGV. The CDR3 loop is CASSSPHRGNTIYF. The CDR3 bases are TGTGCCAGCAGCTCCCCTCACAGGGGAAACACCATATATTTT.

This clonotype was recorded a few times. The rearrangement uses TRBV7-9 and TRBJ2-5; 7 bases line up with TRBD1. CDR3 length: 15 residues. Unmatched junction bases numbered 10, after V lost 4 bases and J lost 5 bases. In germline, CDR1 is SEHNR, CDR2 FQNEAQ (reference sequence). CDR3 sequence: CASSSLNPGGETQYF. DNA of the CDR3: TGTGCCAGCAGCTCCCTGAACCCAGGGGGTGAGACCCAGTACTTC.

In DNA form, the CDR3 reads TGTGCCTTACTTCTCGCGACCGGGGAGCTGTTTTTT. Translated, it gives CALLLATGELFF. This chain uses TRBV6-1 with TRBJ2-2; D is uncertain. The CDR3 loop spans 12 amino acids. The ends were cut back, 11 bases at V and 5 bases at J, with 12 bases in the middle. From germline, CDR1 is MNHNS and CDR2 SASEGT.

The chain employs TRBV11-2 and TRBJ1-4; tentatively, D is TRBD1 (5 bases). Germline V lookup: CDR1 SGHAT, CDR2 FQNNGV. Between the trimmed V and J ends, which lost 5 bases and 8 bases, there was a span of 18 bases. There are 15 residues in the CDR3. CDR3 loop: CASSPSGTPSEKLFF. The CDR3 DNA follows: TGTGCCAGCAGCCCCTCCGGGACCCCGTCCGAAAAACTGTTTTTT.

V is TRBV7-9 and J is TRBJ1-1, with 7 bases matching TRBD1. CDR3 length equals 13 residues. The V segment lost 6 bases and the J segment 7 bases; nucleotides outside the gene matches: 8. Germline lookup yields CDR1 SEHNR and CDR2 FQNEAQ (reference sequence). CDR3 sequence reads: CASRVGQSSEAFF. As DNA, the CDR3 is TGTGCCAGCAGGGTGGGACAGTCTAGTGAAGCTTTCTTT. The complete variable domain, with remaining parts taken from reference TRBV7-9 and TRBJ1-1, reads DTGVSQNPRHKITKRGQNVTFRCDPISEHNRLYWYRQTLGQGPEFLTYFQNEAQLEKSRLLSDRFSAERPKGSFSTLEIQRTEQGDSAMYLCASRVGQSSEAFFGQGTRLTVV.

The table lists this clonotype with many counts. The CDR3 here is CASSDGHPNTEAFF. DNA of the CDR3: TGTGCCAGCAGTGATGGGCATCCGAACACTGAAGCTTTCTTT. This rearrangement joins TRBV25-1 to TRBJ1-1; no reliable D call. CDR1 and CDR2 (germline): MGHDK, SYGVNS. CDR3 length: 14 amino acids. With 3 bases removed from V and 1 base from J, the gap between germline ends came to 9 bases.

This chain uses TRBV14 with TRBJ2-7; 9 nucleotides line up with TRBD2. Germline trimming cut 8 bases from V and 5 bases from J; bases unmatched to any gene: 10. CDR3 size: 14 residues. Looked up from germline, CDR1 is SGHDN and CDR2 is FVKESK. This CDR3 reads CASARAGGPNEQYF. CDR3 sequence (DNA): TGTGCCAGCGCGAGGGCGGGAGGGCCAAACGAGCAGTACTTC.

The gene calls are TRBV10-2 and TRBJ1-2; perhaps TRBD1 as D (6 bases). There are 13 residues in the CDR3. Trimming stripped 4 bases from V and 3 bases from J, with 9 bases between. Germline loops: CDR1 WSHSY, CDR2 SAAADI. CDR3 bases: TGCGCCAGCAGTGGACAGGCTGACTATGGCTACACCTTC. This sequence encodes CASSGQADYGYTF.

This clonotype turned up a few times. The chain is built from TRBV29-1 and TRBJ2-7; 11 bases fit TRBD2. Losses at the gene ends were 7 bases for V and 7 bases for J; bases not matched to a gene: 12. The CDR3 has 14 amino acids. Germline V lookup: CDR1 SQVTM, CDR2 ANQGSEA. In DNA form, the CDR3 reads TGCAGCGCCGAGAATAGCGGGGGGGCTGGGGAGCAGTACTTC. Amino acids: CSAENSGGAGEQYF.

This clonotype was counted ten times or more. V usage is TRBV7-8 and J usage is TRBJ2-4; D possibly matches TRBD1 or TRBD2 (5 bases each). Deletions cut 5 bases from V and 6 bases from J, with 29 bases between. CDR3 length: 19 residues. Per germline, CDR1 SGHVS and CDR2 FQNEAQ. This chain's CDR3 is CASSVVGLSRVGAGNIQYF. The CDR3 nucleotides read TGTGCCAGCAGCGTAGTCGGTTTATCCAGGGTCGGCGCGGGAAACATTCAGTACTTC.

This clonotype was detected a few times. The chain links TRBV7-9 to TRBJ2-3; D call uncertain. CDR1 is SEHNR and CDR2 is FQNEAQ in the germline V gene (reference sequence). Deletions cut 4 bases from V and 0 bases from J, with 14 bases between. This CDR3 region has 16 residues. The CDR3 region has the DNA TGTGCCAGCAGCTCGCTTGAGGTAGCCAGCACAGATACGCAGTATTTT. It specifies CASSSLEVASTDTQYF.

A single count supports this clonotype. The rearrangement links TRBV30 to TRBJ1-1, with 12 bases matching TRBD1. The CDR3 spans 14 residues. In germline, CDR1 is GTSNPN, CDR2 SVGIG (reference sequence). With V trimmed by 3 bases and J by 4 bases, 3 bases remained unmatched. The CDR3 sequence is CAWRGTGGFTEAFF. CDR3 nucleotides: TGTGCCTGGAGGGGGACAGGGGGCTTCACTGAAGCTTTCTTT.

The V call is TRBV9, the J call TRBJ1-3; TRBD1 might be the D (5 bases). The CDR3 spans 12 residues. Trimming cost V 3 bases and J 8 bases, with 9 bases left between them. The germline gives CDR1 SGDLS, CDR2 YYNGEE. CDR3 bases: TGTGCCAGCAGCGCGACAGAGGACACCATATATTTT. Its translation: CASSATEDTIYF.

V gene TRBV18 combines with J gene TRBJ1-2; 7 positions agree with TRBD1. The CDR3 sequence is 16 residues long. The junction had 12 bases not matched to a gene; V was cut back by 1 base and J by 7 bases. CDR1 KGHSH and CDR2 LQKENI come from the germline V gene. Here the CDR3 DNA reads TGTGCCAGCTCACCACGTTCTGAGACAGGGATGGTTGGCTACACCTTC. As protein: CASSPRSETGMVGYTF.

This clonotype has a count of ten or more. J is TRBJ2-1 and V is TRBV5-6; D not certain. The CDR3 is 12 amino acids. The germline CDR1 and CDR2 sequences are SGHDT and YYEEEE. Trimming pared 4 bases from V and 4 bases from J, leaving 6 bases between. The DNA of the CDR3 is TGTGCCAGCAGCCTTAAGTACAATGAGCAGTTCTTC. Its protein product is CASSLKYNEQFF.

The V gene is TRBV29-1, the J gene TRBJ2-2; no firm D call. This CDR3 has 16 residues. The germline V gene has CDR1 SQVTM and CDR2 ANQGSEA. The ends were cut back, 1 base at V and 4 bases at J, with 16 bases in the middle. Written as DNA, the CDR3 is TGCAGCGTTGAAGGGGATTCTGCGAGTAGCACCGGGGAGCTGTTTTTT. It codes for CSVEGDSASSTGELFF.

CDR3 bases: TGTGCCAGCAGTTACGTCGGGGCGAATGAGCAGTTCTTC. Its protein product is CASSYVGANEQFF. The genes are TRBV12-3 or TRBV12-4 and TRBJ2-1; D could derive from TRBD1 or TRBD2 (5 bases each). CDR3 length: 13 residues. The V end was cut by 4 bases, the J end by 7 bases, with 11 bases between.

V is TRBV12-3 or TRBV12-4 and J is TRBJ2-7, with 8 bases matching TRBD1. The CDR3 length is 19 residues. Trimming took 1 base from V and 0 from J; bases not matched to a gene: 14. The CDR3 region has the DNA TGTGCCAGCAGTTTAGACCCCGTCGTCCGGGACAGGAGCTCCTACGAGCAGTACTTC. It translates to CASSLDPVVRDRSSYEQYF.